This TCR beta chain was retrieved from a study of shared clonotypes between healthy human individuals. Overall study context: Per donor, three plates held CD4 naive cells, three held CD4 memory, two held CD8 naive and one held CD8 memory.

Each sorted subset replicate got 200 ng genomic DNA, 30,000 or so genomes. TCRdb's copy holds only in-frame clones and misses some; the assay was immunoSEQ multiplex PCR. Among about 320,000 clones listed, about nine tenths were seen once. About this clone itself: The antigen is not known.

The V gene's germline CDR1 is SEHNR and CDR2 FQNEAQ (reference sequence). The CDR3 runs 16 residues. V lost 5 bases and J lost 2; bases outside the gene matches: 9. Study-wide points: Shared clonotypes across all four donors exceeded non-shared ones in generation probability. Measured sharing among donors was expected to vary with sequencing depth.

The sequencing sample was made of memory CD8+ T cells sorted from blood. Subset defined: CD45RO+ cells pooled with CCR7-negative TemRA cells. The V and J genes are TRBV7-9 and TRBJ2-7; the match to TRBD1 covers 10 bases. This TCR was sampled from a man between 18 and 35 years old in good health. CDR3 in amino acids: CASSLRDRGFTYEQYF. The CDR3 DNA reads TGTGCCAGCAGCCTCAGGGACAGGGGCTTTACCTACGAGCAGTACTTC.